Each of the 14 T cell receptor beta chains below was sequenced from the same sample in a study of regulatory T cells. Study-level findings and limits: In CD3G-deficient patients, conventional CD4+ T cells were enriched for hydrophobic CDR3 residues at positions 6 and 7.

Antigens of these TCRs are unknown. The PCR used 52 TRBV and 13 TRBJ primers. The repertoire was sequenced with immunoSEQ multiplex PCR; TCRdb's copy has only in-frame clones and lacks some. In the table there are about 35,000 clones, around 89% of which are singletons. Sequencing input: conventional CD4+ T cells sorted from blood. Source of these receptors: a person under 30 with CD3G deficiency.

CDR3 nucleotide sequence: TGTGCCTGGAGTGTACCCGGTTATACGCAGTATTTT. This codes for CAWSVPGYTQYF. This chain connects TRBV30 to TRBJ2-3; D remains ambiguous. This CDR3 region has 12 residues. Trimming cost V 0 bases and J 7 bases, with 8 bases left between them. Germline V gene sequence: CDR1 GTSNPN, CDR2 SVGIG (reference sequence).

V gene TRBV6-1 combines with J gene TRBJ2-7; D uncertain. Trimming took off 2 bases at V and 4 bases at J, with 15 bases between the two ends. CDR1 is MNHNS and CDR2 is SASEGT in the germline V gene. This CDR3 comprises 15 residues. The CDR3 sequence: CASSEMKPPRYEQYF. The CDR3 bases are TGTGCCAGCAGTGAAATGAAACCGCCTCGATACGAGCAGTACTTC.

The chain couples TRBV6-8 to TRBJ1-1; a possible D gene is TRBD1 (5 bases). The V end was cut by 6 bases, the J end by 5 bases, with 13 bases between. Germline V gene sequence: CDR1 MNHGY, CDR2 SAAAGT. The CDR3 loop spans 13 amino acids. CDR3 in DNA: TGTGCCAGCAGAGAACCGACAGATACTGAAGCTTTCTTT. This translates into CASREPTDTEAFF.

CDR3 DNA: TGCGCCAGCAGCCTAGCGGGAGAGCGCACAGATACGCAGTATTTT. This sequence encodes CASSLAGERTDTQYF. This chain links TRBV5-1 with TRBJ2-3; TRBD2 aligns across 10 bases. The V gene's germline CDR1 is SGHRS and CDR2 YFSETQ. CDR3 length: 15 residues. J was trimmed by 1 base and V by 4 bases; bases with no gene match: 3.

This chain links TRBV19 with TRBJ2-7; D remains unclear. The CDR3 runs to 13 residues. The germline V gene encodes CDR1 LNHDA and CDR2 SQIVND (reference sequence). V dropped 1 base and J dropped 4 bases, with 8 bases sitting between them. The CDR3 DNA is TGTGCCAGTAGTATAGGTCACGGATACGAGCAGTACTTC. It encodes CASSIGHGYEQYF.

This clone was seen just once. This rearrangement joins TRBV27 to TRBJ2-2; 7 bases map to TRBD2. The CDR3 length is 15 residues. The germline V gene encodes CDR1 MNHEY and CDR2 SMNVEV (reference sequence). The V segment lost 9 bases and the J segment 0 bases; nucleotides outside the gene matches: 7. CDR3 sequence: CASGLGGANTGELFF. The DNA for the CDR3 is TGTGCCAGTGGTTTGGGAGGGGCGAACACCGGGGAGCTGTTTTTT.

This clone was counted a few times. The chain recombines TRBV30 with TRBJ1-1, with D maybe TRBD1 (6 bases). The CDR3 has 15 amino acids. The ends were cut back, 0 bases at V and 0 bases at J, with 11 bases in the middle. Germline V lookup: CDR1 GTSNPN, CDR2 SVGIG (reference sequence). The CDR3 here is CAWSVNRAMNTEAFF. CDR3 bases: TGTGCCTGGAGTGTAAACAGGGCGATGAACACTGAAGCTTTCTTT. Using reference TRBV30 and TRBJ1-1 for the parts outside the CDR3, the full variable domain is SQTIHQWPATLVQPVGSPLSLECTVEGTSNPNLYWYRQAAGRGLQLLFYSVGIGQISSEVPQNLSASRPQDRQFILSSKKLLLSDSGFYLCAWSVNRAMNTEAFFGQGTRLTVV.

V and J are TRBV7-2 and TRBJ2-3, with 9 bases matching TRBD2. CDR3 length: 17 residues. CDR1 and CDR2 from the germline V gene are SGHTA and FQGNSA. V lost 5 bases and J lost 3; bases outside the gene matches: 12. DNA for the CDR3: TGTGCCAGCAGCCACAGGCAGCGGGGGGCAGGAACAGATACGCAGTATTTT. It translates to CASSHRQRGAGTDTQYF. Full variable domain (missing parts from reference TRBV7-2 and TRBJ2-3): GAGVSQSPSNKVTEKGKDVELRCDPISGHTALYWYRQSLGQGLEFLIYFQGNSAPDKSGLPSDRFSAERTGGSVSTLTIQRTQQEDSAVYLCASSHRQRGAGTDTQYFGPGTRLTVL.

The chain employs TRBV19 and TRBJ2-3; no clear D gene. There are 13 residues in the CDR3. CDR1 and CDR2 from the germline V gene are LNHDA and SQIVND (reference sequence). Trimming took off 4 bases at V and 4 bases at J, with 9 bases between the two ends. In DNA form, the CDR3 reads TGTGCCAGTAGTACCGGCCACGCAGATACGCAGTATTTT. Translated, it gives CASSTGHADTQYF.

The chain combines TRBV6-1 with TRBJ1-2; D unresolved. The CDR3 is 12 residues long. The germline V and J ends were trimmed by 2 bases and 7 bases, with 8 bases remaining between them. Germline assignment: CDR1 MNHNS and CDR2 SASEGT. In DNA form, the CDR3 reads TGTGCCAGCAGTGAACGGGAATTTGGCTACACCTTC. It yields the protein CASSEREFGYTF.

V is TRBV5-1 and J is TRBJ1-1; no clear D gene. V was clipped by 0 bases and J by 0 bases, with 9 bases between them. The CDR3 contains 15 residues. Germline values: CDR1 SGHRS, CDR2 YFSETQ. The CDR3 region has the DNA TGCGCCAGCAGCTTGGGAGGACGGATGAACACTGAAGCTTTCTTT. This encodes CASSLGGRMNTEAFF.

The chain couples TRBV10-3 to TRBJ1-2, with TRBD1 identical over 7 bases. J lost 8 bases, V lost 6 bases, and 6 bases had no gene match. Germline V gives CDR1 ENHRY, CDR2 SYGVKD. CDR3 length: 12 residues. The CDR3 region is CAIRNRGGGYTF. The CDR3 bases are TGTGCCATCAGGAACAGGGGCGGGGGCTACACCTTC.

V and J are TRBV28 and TRBJ1-5; D unclear. This CDR3 has 13 amino acids. The ends were cut back, 11 bases at V and 2 bases at J, with 13 bases in the middle. The germline gives CDR1 MDHEN, CDR2 SYDVKM. The CDR3 region is CADSVGGNQPQHF. Here the CDR3 DNA reads TGTGCCGACTCGGTTGGTGGCAATCAGCCCCAGCATTTT.

The V gene is TRBV5-1, the J gene TRBJ2-1; D is unresolved. CDR3 size: 12 residues. V shed 0 bases and J shed 8 bases, with 6 bases lying between them. CDR1 SGHRS and CDR2 YFSETQ come from the germline V gene. CDR3 sequence: CASSLGTDEQFF. The DNA for the CDR3 is TGCGCCAGCAGCTTGGGGACGGATGAGCAGTTCTTC.